Many counts were recorded for the clone carrying this T cell receptor beta chain. Its antigen is unidentified. This entry comes from a study of human T cells and chemical hapten exposure. Overall study results and limits: Following DPC sensitization, TCRs present above 1 in 1000 frequency showed no change.

Regarding time point: pre-sensitization, week 0. Treatment meaning: therapeutic diphenylcyclopropenone sensitization with weekly scalp DPC. Venepuncture was done earlier than the placement of each patch test. Sample donors consisted of patients with alopecia, aged 18 to 70 years, who were suitable for DPC. Individual cDNA molecules in this library carried unique molecular identifiers. TCRdb reprocessed the RACE reads with MiXCR, giving one entry per CDR3 protein. The sample shows 200,000 to 300,000 distinct CDR3 sequences, about 9% of them seen only once. The CDR3 covers 14 residues. V lost 6 bases and J 4 bases, leaving 16 bases between the germline ends. Germline V lookup: CDR1 SGHRS, CDR2 YFSETQ.

The chain employs TRBV5-1 and TRBJ2-5, with D tentatively TRBD1 (5 bases). The clonotype was recovered from a woman aged 40-49 years with alopecia areata. Some clones in this sample may be carry-over from other donors' samples. The sequencing here drew on whole blood, taken in connection with sensitization to the hapten diphenylcyclopropenone (DPC). The CDR3 loop reads CASTAGSVLETQYF. The CDR3 coding sequence is TGCGCCAGCACTGCAGGGTCAGTGTTAGAGACCCAGTACTTC.